The TCR beta chain described here comes from a study of blood T cell repertoires in COVID-19. Study-level background: Samples came from the United States, Italy and Spain, spanning acute and convalescent COVID-19. From T cells, B-cell-depleted T cells, or PBMCs came the material, which was cDNA or gDNA.

Authors' methods: Reference gene primer amplification in the assay estimated nucleated cell counts. The method was immunoSEQ multiplex PCR; TCRdb's version includes in-frame clones alone and lacks a portion of them. From that table come the V and J calls and clone size; the DNA was used to work out D and trimming. The sample shows some 80,000 clones, around three quarters of them seen only once. CDR1 is GTSNPN and CDR2 is SVGIG in the germline V gene (reference sequence). CDR3 length equals 11 residues. V dropped 1 base and J dropped 7 bases, with 7 bases sitting between them. Input material: peripheral blood. The gene calls are TRBV30 and TRBJ2-5; D uncertain. The receptor's source is a woman older than 75 with active or convalescent COVID-19. The CDR3 here is CAWSESLTQYF. Here the CDR3 DNA reads TGTGCCTGGAGTGAAAGCCTGACCCAGTACTTC.